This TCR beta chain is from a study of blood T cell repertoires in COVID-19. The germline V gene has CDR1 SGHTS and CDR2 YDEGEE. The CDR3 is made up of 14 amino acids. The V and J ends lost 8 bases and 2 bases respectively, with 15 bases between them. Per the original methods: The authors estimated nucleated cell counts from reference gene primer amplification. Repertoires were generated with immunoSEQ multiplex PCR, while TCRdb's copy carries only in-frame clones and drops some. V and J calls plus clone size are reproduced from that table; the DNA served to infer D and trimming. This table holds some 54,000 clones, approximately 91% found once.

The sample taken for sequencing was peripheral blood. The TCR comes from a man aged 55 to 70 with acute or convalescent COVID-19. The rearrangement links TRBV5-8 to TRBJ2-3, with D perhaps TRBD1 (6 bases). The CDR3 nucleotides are TGTGCCAGTCCGGGACATACTCCCACAGATACGCAGTATTTT. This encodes CASPGHTPTDTQYF.